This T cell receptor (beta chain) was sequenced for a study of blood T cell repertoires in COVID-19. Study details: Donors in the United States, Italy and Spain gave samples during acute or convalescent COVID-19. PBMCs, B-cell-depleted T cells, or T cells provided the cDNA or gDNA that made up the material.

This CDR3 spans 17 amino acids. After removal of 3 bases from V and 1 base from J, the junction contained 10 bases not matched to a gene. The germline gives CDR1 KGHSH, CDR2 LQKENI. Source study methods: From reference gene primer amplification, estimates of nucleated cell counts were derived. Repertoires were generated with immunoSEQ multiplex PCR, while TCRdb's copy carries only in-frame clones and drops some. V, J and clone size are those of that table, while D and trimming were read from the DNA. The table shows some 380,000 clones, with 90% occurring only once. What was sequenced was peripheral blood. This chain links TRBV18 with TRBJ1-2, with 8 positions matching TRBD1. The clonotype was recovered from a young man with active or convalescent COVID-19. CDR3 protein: CASSPYDLDRVNYGYTF. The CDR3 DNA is TGTGCCAGCTCACCTTACGACTTGGACAGGGTTAACTATGGCTACACCTTC.